This T cell receptor beta chain derives from a study of blood T cell repertoires in COVID-19. In the study overall: From T cells, B-cell-depleted T cells, or PBMCs came the material, which was cDNA or gDNA.

Some clones are missing from TCRdb's copy, which holds only in-frame ones; the method was immunoSEQ multiplex PCR. This sample yields 110,000 to 150,000 clones, of which roughly 84% are seen a single time; 10% belongs to the top ten. With 5 bases clipped from V and 0 bases from J, the junction kept 12 bases outside the gene matches. CDR1 is MNHNY, CDR2 SVGAGI, per germline (reference sequence). The CDR3 extends over 17 amino acids. The chain uses TRBV6-6 and TRBJ1-1, with 7 bases matching TRBD1. The specimen was peripheral blood. The source of this sequence is a man in his fifties or sixties with active or convalescent COVID-19. The CDR3 reads CASSHPDRIVLNTEAFF. As DNA, the CDR3 is TGTGCCAGCAGTCATCCGGACAGGATAGTTTTGAACACTGAAGCTTTCTTT.